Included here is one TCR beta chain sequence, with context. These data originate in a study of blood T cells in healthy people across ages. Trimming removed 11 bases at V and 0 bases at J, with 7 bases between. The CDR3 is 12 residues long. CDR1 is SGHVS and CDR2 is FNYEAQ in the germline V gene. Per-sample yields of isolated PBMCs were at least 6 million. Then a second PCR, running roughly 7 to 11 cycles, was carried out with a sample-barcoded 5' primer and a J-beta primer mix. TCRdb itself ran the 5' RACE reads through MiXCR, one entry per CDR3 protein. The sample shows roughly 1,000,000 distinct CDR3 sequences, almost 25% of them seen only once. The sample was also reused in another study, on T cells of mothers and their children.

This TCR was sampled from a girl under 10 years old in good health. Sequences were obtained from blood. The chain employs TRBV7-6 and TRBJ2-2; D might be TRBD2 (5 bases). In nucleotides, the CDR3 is TGTGCCGTGCGGGCGAACACCGGGGAGCTGTTTTTT. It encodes CAVRANTGELFF.